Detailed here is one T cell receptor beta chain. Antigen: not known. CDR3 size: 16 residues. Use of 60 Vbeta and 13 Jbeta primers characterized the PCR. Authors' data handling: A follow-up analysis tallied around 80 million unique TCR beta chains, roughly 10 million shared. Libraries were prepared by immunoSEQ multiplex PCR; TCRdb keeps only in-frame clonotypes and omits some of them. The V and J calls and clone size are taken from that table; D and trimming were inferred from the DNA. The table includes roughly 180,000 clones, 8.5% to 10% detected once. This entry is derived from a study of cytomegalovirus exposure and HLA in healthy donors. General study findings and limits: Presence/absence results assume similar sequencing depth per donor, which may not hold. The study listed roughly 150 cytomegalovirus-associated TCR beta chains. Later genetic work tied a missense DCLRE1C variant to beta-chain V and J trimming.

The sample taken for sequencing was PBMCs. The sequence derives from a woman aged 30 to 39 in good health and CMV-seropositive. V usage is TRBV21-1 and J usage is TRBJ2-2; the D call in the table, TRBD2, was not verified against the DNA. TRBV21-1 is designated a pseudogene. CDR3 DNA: TGTGCCAGCAGCACACGGGGTAGCGGGAGGTCCGGGGAGCTGTTTTTT. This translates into CASSTRGSGRSGELFF.